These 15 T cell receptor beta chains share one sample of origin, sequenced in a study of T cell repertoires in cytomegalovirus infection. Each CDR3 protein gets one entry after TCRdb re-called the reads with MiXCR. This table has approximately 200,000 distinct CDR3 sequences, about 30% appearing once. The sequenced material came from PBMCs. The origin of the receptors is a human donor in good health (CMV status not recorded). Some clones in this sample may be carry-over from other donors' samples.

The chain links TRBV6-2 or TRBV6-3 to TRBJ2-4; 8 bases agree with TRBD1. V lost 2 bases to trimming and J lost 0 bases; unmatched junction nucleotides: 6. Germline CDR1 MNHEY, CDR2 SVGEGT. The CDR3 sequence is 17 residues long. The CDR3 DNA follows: TGTGCCAGCAGTTACCTCGGACAGGGTAGAGCCAAAAACATTCAGTACTTC. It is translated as CASSYLGQGRAKNIQYF.

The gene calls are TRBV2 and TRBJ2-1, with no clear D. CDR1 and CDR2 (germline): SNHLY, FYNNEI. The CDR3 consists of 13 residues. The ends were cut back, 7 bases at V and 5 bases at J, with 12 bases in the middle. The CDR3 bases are TGTGCCAGCATTCCCCGCCTAGACAATGAGCAGTTCTTC. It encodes CASIPRLDNEQFF.

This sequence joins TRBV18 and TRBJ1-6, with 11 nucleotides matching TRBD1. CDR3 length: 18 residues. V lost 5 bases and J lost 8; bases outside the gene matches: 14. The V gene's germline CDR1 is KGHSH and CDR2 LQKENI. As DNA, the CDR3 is TGTGCCAGCTCAACCGGGACAGGGGGTCCTTTCTTTCATTCACCCCTCCACTTT. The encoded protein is CASSTGTGGPFFHSPLHF. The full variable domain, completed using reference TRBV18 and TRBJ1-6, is NAGVMQNPRHLVRRRGQEARLRCSPMKGHSHVYWYRQLPEEGLKFMVYLQKENIIDESGMPKERFSAEFPKEGPSILRIQQVVRGDSAAYFCASSTGTGGPFFHSPLHFGNGTRLTVT.

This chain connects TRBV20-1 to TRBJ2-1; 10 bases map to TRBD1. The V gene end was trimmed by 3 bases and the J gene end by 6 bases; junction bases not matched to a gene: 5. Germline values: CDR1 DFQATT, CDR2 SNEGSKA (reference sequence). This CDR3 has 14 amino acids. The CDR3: CSASGDRGVNEQFF. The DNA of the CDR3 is TGCAGTGCTAGCGGGGACAGGGGTGTCAATGAGCAGTTCTTC.

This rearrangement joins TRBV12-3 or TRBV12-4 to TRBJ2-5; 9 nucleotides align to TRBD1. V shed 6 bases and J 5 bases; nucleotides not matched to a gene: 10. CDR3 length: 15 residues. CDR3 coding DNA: TGTGCCAGCAGCCCACAGGGGGCGCGGTATGAGACCCAGTACTTC. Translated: CASSPQGARYETQYF.

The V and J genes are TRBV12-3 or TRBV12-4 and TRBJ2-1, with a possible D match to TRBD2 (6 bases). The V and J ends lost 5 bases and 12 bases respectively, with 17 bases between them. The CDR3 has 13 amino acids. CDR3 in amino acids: CASSTASGGGQFF. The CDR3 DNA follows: TGTGCCAGCAGTACCGCCTCCGGGGGTGGGCAGTTCTTC.

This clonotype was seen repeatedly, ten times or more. The CDR3 DNA sequence: TGTGCCAGCAGCCCTCGTATGGGCTATGGCTACACCTTC. This encodes CASSPRMGYGYTF. The chain combines TRBV7-2 with TRBJ1-2; D ambiguous. V shed 5 bases and J shed 4 bases, with 11 bases lying between them. The germline gives CDR1 SGHTA, CDR2 FQGNSA. CDR3 length: 13 amino acids.

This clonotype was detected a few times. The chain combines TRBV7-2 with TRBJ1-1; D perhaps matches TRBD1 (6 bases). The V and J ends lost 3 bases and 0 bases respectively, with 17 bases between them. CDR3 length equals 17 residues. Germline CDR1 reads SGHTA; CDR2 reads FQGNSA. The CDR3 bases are TGTGCCAGCAGCTTCCTGGGGGCAGGGGCCATGAACACTGAAGCTTTCTTT. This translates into CASSFLGAGAMNTEAFF.

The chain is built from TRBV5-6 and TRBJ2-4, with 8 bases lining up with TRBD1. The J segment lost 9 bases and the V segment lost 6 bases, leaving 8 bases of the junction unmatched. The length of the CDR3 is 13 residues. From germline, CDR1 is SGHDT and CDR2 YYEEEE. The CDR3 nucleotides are TGTGCCAGCACCCGTACAGGGGGAGCCATTCAGTACTTC. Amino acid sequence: CASTRTGGAIQYF.

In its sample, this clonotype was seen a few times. The CDR3 loop is CASSLRGDQETQYF. CDR3 DNA: TGTGCCAGCAGCTTACGCGGCGACCAAGAGACCCAGTACTTC. V and J are TRBV7-6 and TRBJ2-5; no definite D call. The germline V and J ends were trimmed by 2 bases and 0 bases, with 7 bases remaining between them. The CDR3 spans 14 residues. CDR1 SGHVS and CDR2 FNYEAQ come from the germline V gene.

CDR3 sequence (DNA): TGTGCCAGCACCGGGGAGGCGTTTGGGGCCAACGTCCTGACTTTC. As protein: CASTGEAFGANVLTF. The chain uses TRBV6-1 and TRBJ2-6, with D possibly TRBD2 on 6 matching bases. V was pared by 7 bases and J by 3 bases, with 13 bases between. The CDR3 sequence is 15 residues long. The germline CDR1 and CDR2 sequences are MNHNS and SASEGT.

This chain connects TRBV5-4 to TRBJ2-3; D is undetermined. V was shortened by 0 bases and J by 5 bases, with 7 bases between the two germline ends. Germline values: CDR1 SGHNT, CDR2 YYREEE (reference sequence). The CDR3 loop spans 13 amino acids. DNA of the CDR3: TGTGCCAGCAGCTTGGAGCAGCGAGATACGCAGTATTTT. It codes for CASSLEQRDTQYF.

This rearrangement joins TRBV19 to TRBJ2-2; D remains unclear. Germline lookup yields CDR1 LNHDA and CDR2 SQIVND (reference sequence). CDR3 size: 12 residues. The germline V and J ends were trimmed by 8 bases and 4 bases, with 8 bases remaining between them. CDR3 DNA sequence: TGTGCCAGTTACCACCCCACCGGGGAGCTGTTTTTT. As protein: CASYHPTGELFF.

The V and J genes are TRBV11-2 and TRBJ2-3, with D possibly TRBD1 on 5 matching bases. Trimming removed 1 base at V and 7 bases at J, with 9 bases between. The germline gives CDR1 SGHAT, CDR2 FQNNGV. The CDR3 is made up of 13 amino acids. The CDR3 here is CASSLGRANTQYF. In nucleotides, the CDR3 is TGTGCCAGCAGCTTAGGCAGGGCCAATACGCAGTATTTT.

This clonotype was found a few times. CDR3 coding DNA: TGTGCCAGCAGCTCAATCCGCAGAGCTAACTATGGCTACACCTTC. Encoded protein: CASSSIRRANYGYTF. The gene calls are TRBV12-3 or TRBV12-4 and TRBJ1-2; D unresolved. Between the trimmed V and J ends, which lost 6 bases and 0 bases, there was a span of 14 bases. The CDR3 has 15 residues.